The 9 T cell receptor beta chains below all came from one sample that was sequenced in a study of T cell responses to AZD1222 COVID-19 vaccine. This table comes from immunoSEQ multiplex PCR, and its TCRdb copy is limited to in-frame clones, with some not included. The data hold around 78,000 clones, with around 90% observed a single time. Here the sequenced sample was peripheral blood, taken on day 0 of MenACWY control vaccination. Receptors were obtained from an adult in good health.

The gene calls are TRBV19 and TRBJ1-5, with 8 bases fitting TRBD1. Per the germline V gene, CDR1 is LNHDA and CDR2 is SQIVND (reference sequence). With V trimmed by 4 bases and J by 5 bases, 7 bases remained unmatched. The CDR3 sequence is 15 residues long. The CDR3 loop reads CASSRTGTGHQPQHF. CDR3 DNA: TGTGCCAGTAGTAGGACCGGGACAGGACATCAGCCCCAGCATTTT.

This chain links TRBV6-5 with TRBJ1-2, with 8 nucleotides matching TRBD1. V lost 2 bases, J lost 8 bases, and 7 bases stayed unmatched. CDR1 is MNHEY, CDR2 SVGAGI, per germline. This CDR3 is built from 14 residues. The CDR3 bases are TGTGCCAGCAGTTACGGGGGGACAGGAGACGGCTACACCTTC. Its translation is CASSYGGTGDGYTF.

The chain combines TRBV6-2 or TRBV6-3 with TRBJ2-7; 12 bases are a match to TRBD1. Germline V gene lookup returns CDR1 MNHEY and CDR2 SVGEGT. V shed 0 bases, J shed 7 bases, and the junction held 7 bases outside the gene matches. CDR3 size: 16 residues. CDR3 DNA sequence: TGTGCCAGCAGTTACTCTTCGGGACAGGGGGCTCGGGAGCAGTACTTC. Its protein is CASSYSSGQGAREQYF.

The CDR3 region is CASNPDRARGYTF. CDR3 nucleotide sequence: TGTGCCAGCAACCCGGACAGGGCGAGAGGCTACACCTTC. V and J are TRBV12-3 or TRBV12-4 and TRBJ1-2, with TRBD1 identical over 8 bases. V trimming: 7 bases; J trimming: 8 bases; junction bases outside the gene matches: 9. The CDR3 length is 13 residues.

CDR3 loop: CASSLEGKNNSPLHF. DNA for the CDR3: TGTGCCAGCAGCTTAGAAGGGAAAAATAATTCACCCCTCCACTTT. The V and J genes are TRBV11-3 and TRBJ1-6; no firm D call. The CDR3 consists of 15 residues. The V end lost 0 bases, the J end lost 5 bases, and 8 bases lay between the germline ends. The germline V gene has CDR1 SGHNT and CDR2 YENEEA.

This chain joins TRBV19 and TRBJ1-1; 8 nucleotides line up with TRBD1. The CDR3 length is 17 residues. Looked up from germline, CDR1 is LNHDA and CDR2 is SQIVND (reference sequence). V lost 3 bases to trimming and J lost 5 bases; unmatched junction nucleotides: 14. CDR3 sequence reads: CASSIIGLRQGATEAFF. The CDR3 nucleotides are TGTGCCAGTAGTATTATCGGGCTGCGGCAGGGGGCAACTGAAGCTTTCTTT.

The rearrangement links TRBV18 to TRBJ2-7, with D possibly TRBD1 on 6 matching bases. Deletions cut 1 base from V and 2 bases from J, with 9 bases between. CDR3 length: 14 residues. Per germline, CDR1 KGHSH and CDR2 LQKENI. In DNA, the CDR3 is TGTGCCAGCTCACCACGACAGGATGCCTACGAGCAGTACTTC. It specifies CASSPRQDAYEQYF. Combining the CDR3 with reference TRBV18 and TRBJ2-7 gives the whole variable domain NAGVMQNPRHLVRRRGQEARLRCSPMKGHSHVYWYRQLPEEGLKFMVYLQKENIIDESGMPKERFSAEFPKEGPSILRIQQVVRGDSAAYFCASSPRQDAYEQYFGPGTRLTVT.

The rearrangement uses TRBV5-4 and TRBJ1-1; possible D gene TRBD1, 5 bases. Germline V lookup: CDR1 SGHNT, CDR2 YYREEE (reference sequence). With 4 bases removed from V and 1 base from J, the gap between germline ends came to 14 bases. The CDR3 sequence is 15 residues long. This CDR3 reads CASSPYLGGNTEAFF. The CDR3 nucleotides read TGTGCCAGCAGCCCGTACCTTGGGGGGAACACTGAAGCTTTCTTT.

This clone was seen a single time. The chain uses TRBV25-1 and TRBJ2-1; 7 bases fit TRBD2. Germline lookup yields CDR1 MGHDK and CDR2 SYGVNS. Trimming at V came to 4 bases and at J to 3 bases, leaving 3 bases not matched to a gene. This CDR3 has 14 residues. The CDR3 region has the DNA TGTGCCAGCAGTGTCGGGGGGATCTACAATGAGCAGTTCTTC. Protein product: CASSVGGIYNEQFF.